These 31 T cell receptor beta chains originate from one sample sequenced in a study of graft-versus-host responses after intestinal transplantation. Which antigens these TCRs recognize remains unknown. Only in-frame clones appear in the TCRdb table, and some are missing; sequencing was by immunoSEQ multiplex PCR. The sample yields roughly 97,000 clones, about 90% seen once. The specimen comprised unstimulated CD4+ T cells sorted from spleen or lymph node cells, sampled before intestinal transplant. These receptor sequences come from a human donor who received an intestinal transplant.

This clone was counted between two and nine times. CDR3: CASRRINSPLHF. The CDR3 DNA reads TGTGCCAGCCGCAGAATTAATTCACCCCTCCACTTT. The rearrangement uses TRBV2 and TRBJ1-6; unclear D gene. Trimming removed 8 bases at V and 6 bases at J, with 8 bases between. The CDR3 totals 12 residues. Germline CDR1 SNHLY, CDR2 FYNNEI. Full variable domain (remainder filled in from reference TRBV2 and TRBJ1-6): EPEVTQTPSHQVTQMGQEVILRCVPISNHLYFYWYRQILGQKVEFLVSFYNNEISEKSEIFDDQFSVERPDGSNFTLKIRSTKLEDSAMYFCASRRINSPLHFGNGTRLTVT.

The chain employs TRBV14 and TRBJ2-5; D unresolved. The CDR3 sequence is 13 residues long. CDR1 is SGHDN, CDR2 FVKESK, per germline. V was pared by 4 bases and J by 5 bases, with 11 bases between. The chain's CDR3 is CASSPGRRETQYF. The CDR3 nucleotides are TGTGCCAGCAGCCCAGGCCGACGGGAGACCCAGTACTTC.

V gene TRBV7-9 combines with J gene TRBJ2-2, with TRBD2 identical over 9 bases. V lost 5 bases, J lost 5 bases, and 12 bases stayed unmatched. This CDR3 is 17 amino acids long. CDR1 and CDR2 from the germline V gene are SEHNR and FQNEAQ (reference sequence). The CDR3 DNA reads TGTGCCAGCAGCGCCTGGCGGGGGGGCTTTTCGACCGGGGAGCTGTTTTTT. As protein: CASSAWRGGFSTGELFF.

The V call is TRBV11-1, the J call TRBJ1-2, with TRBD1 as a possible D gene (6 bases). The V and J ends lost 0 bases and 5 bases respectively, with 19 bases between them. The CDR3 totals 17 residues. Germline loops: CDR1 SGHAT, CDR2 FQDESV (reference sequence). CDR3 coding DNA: TGTGCCAGCAGCTTAGCCCGGACAGTCTATCTTTTTTATGGCTACACCTTC. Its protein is CASSLARTVYLFYGYTF.

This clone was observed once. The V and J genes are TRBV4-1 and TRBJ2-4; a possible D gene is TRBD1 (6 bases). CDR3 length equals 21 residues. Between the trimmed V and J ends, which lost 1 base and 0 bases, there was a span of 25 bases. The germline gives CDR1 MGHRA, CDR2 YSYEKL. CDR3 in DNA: TGCGCCAGCAGCCAAGGAACCCTCAAAGGTGCCCAGGGGTTAGCCAAAAACATTCAGTACTTC. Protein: CASSQGTLKGAQGLAKNIQYF.

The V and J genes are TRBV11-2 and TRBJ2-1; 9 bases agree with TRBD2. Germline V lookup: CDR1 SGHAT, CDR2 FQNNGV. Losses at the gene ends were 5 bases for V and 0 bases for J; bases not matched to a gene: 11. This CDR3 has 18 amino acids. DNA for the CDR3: TGTGCCAGCAGCCTTAGCGGGAGATCCCCCAGCTCCTACAATGAGCAGTTCTTC. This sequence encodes CASSLSGRSPSSYNEQFF.

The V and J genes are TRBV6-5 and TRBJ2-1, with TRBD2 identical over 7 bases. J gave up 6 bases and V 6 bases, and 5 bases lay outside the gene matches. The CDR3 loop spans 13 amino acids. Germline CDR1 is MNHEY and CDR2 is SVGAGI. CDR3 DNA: TGTGCCAGCAGGATGGGACTATTCAATGAGCAGTTCTTC. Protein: CASRMGLFNEQFF.

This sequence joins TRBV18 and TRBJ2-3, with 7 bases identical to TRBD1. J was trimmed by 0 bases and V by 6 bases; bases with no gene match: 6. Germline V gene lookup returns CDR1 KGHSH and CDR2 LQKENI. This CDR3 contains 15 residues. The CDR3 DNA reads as TGTGCCAGCTCTCGAAACAGGGGAAGCACAGATACGCAGTATTTT. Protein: CASSRNRGSTDTQYF.

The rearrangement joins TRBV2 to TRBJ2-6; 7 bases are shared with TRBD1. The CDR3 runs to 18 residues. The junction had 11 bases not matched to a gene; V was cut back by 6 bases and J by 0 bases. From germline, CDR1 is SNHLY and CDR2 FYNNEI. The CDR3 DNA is TGTGCCAGCAGACTCCGGGACAGAAAATTCTCTGGGGCCAACGTCCTGACTTTC. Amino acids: CASRLRDRKFSGANVLTF.

CDR3 region: CASSPRTGANTGELFF. The CDR3 nucleotides are TGTGCCAGCAGCCCCAGGACAGGAGCGAACACCGGGGAGCTGTTTTTT. V is TRBV9 and J is TRBJ2-2; 7 nucleotides agree with TRBD1. Germline V gene data show CDR1 as SGDLS and CDR2 as YYNGEE. This CDR3 is built from 16 residues. Trimming took 4 bases from V and 0 from J; bases not matched to a gene: 6.

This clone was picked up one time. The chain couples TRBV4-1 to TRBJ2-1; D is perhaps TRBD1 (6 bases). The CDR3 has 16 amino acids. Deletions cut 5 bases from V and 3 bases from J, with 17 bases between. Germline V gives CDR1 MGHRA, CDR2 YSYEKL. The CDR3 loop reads CASSTQGIGLYNEQFF. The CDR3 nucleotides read TGCGCCAGCAGCACCCAGGGGATTGGTCTCTACAATGAGCAGTTCTTC.

In nucleotides, the CDR3 is TGTGCCAGCTCACCCGGACAGGGAATATATGGCTACACCTTC. Amino acid sequence: CASSPGQGIYGYTF. The chain couples TRBV18 to TRBJ1-2; 8 positions match TRBD1. Germline V gives CDR1 KGHSH, CDR2 LQKENI. The CDR3 is 14 residues long. The trim removed 3 bases at V and 5 bases at J, leaving 5 bases unmatched. Supplemented by reference TRBV18 and TRBJ1-2, the full variable domain reads NAGVMQNPRHLVRRRGQEARLRCSPMKGHSHVYWYRQLPEEGLKFMVYLQKENIIDESGMPKERFSAEFPKEGPSILRIQQVVRGDSAAYFCASSPGQGIYGYTFGSGTRLTVV.

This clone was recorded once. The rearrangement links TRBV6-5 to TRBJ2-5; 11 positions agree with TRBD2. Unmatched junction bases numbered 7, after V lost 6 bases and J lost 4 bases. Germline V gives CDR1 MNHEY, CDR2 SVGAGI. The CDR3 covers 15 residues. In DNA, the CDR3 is TGTGCCAGCAGGGTTAGCGGGAGGGGGTTAGAGACCCAGTACTTC. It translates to CASRVSGRGLETQYF.

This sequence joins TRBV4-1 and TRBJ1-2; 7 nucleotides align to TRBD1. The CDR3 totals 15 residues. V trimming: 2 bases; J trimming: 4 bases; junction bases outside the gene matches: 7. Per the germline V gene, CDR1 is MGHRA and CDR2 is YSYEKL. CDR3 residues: CASSQPIRGAYGYTF. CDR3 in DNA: TGCGCCAGCAGCCAACCTATCAGGGGGGCCTATGGCTACACCTTC.

CDR3 in DNA: TGCGCCAGCAGCTCGCCCCAACCGGCCGGGGAGCTGTTTTTT. Its protein is CASSSPQPAGELFF. J is TRBJ2-2 and V is TRBV5-1; D remains unclear. From germline, CDR1 is SGHRS and CDR2 YFSETQ. V shed 3 bases and J shed 6 bases, with 12 bases lying between them. The CDR3 runs to 14 residues.

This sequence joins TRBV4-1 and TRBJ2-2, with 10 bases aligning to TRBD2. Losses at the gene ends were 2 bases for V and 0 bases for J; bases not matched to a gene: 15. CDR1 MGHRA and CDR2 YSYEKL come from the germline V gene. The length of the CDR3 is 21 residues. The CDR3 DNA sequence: TGCGCCAGCAGCCAATTTTCACTAGCGGGGTTTTCCCGAACGAACACCGGGGAGCTGTTTTTT. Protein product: CASSQFSLAGFSRTNTGELFF.

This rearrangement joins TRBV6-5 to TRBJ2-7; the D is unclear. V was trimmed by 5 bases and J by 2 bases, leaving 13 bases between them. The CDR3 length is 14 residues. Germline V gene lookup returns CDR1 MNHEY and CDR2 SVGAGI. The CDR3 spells CASSAGRTAYEQYF. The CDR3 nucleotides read TGTGCCAGCAGTGCCGGACGTACTGCCTACGAGCAGTACTTC.

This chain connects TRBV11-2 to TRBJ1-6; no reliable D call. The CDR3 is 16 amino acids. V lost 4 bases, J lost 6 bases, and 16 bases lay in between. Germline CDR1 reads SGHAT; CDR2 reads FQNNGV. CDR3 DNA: TGTGCCAGCAGCTATAGGGCGGATACCCTTAATTCACCCCTCCACTTT. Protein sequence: CASSYRADTLNSPLHF.

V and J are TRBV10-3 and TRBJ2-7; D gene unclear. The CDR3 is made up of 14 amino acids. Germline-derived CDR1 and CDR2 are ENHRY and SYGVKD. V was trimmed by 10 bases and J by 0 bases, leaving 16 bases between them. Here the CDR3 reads CATSKQISSYEQYF. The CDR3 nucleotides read TGTGCCACCTCAAAGCAAATCAGCTCCTACGAGCAGTACTTC.

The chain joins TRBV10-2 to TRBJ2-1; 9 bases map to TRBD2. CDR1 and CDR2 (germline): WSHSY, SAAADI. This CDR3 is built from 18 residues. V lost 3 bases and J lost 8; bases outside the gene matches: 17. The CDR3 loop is CASSEFVGGRALRDEQFF. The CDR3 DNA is TGCGCCAGCAGTGAATTCGTGGGCGGGAGGGCCCTTCGAGATGAGCAGTTCTTC.

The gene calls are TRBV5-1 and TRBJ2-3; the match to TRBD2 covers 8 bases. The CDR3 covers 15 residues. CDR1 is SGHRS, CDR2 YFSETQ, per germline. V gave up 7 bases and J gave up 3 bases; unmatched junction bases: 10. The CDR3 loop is CASGGGSGRTDTQYF. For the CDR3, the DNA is TGCGCCAGCGGCGGGGGGAGCGGGAGAACAGATACGCAGTATTTT.

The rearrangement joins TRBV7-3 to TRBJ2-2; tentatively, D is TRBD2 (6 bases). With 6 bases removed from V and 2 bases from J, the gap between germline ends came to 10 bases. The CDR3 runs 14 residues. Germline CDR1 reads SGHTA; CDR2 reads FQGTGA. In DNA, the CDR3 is TGTGCCAGCAGAGGGACTCAAAACACCGGGGAGCTGTTTTTT. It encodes CASRGTQNTGELFF.

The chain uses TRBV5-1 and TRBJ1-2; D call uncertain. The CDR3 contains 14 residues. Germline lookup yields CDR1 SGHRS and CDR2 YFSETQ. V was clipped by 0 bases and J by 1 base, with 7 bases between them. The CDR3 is CASSLGGRNYGYTF. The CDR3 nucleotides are TGCGCCAGCAGCTTGGGTGGCCGTAACTATGGCTACACCTTC.

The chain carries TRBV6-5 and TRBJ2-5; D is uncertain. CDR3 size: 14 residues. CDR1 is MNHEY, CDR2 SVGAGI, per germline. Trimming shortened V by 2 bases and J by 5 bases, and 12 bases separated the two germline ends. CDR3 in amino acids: CASSYQASSETQYF. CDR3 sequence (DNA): TGTGCCAGCAGTTACCAGGCTAGTAGCGAGACCCAGTACTTC.

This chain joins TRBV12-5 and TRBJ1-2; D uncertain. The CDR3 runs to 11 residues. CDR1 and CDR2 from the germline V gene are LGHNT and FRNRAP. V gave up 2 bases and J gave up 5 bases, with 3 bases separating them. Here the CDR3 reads CASGLKYGYTF. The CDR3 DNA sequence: TGTGCTAGTGGTTTGAAGTATGGCTACACCTTC.

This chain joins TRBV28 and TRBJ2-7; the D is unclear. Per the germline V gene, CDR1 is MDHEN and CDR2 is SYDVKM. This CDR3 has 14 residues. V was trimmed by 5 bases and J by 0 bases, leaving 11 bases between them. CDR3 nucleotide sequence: TGTGCCAGCAGTCCCCCAGCGCTCTCCTACGAGCAGTACTTC. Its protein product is CASSPPALSYEQYF.

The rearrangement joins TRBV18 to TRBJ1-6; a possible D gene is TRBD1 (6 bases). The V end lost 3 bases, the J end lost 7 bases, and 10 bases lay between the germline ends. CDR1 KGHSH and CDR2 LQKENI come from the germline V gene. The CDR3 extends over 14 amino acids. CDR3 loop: CASSPPGENSPLHF. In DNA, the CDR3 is TGTGCCAGCTCACCGCCAGGGGAGAATTCACCCCTCCACTTT.

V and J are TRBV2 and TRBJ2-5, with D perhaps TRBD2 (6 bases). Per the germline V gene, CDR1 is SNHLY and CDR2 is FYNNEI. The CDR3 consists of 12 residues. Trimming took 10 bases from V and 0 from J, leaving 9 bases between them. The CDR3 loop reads CATRRDQETQYF. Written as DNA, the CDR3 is TGTGCCACCCGGAGGGACCAAGAGACCCAGTACTTC. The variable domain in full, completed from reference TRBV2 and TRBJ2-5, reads EPEVTQTPSHQVTQMGQEVILRCVPISNHLYFYWYRQILGQKVEFLVSFYNNEISEKSEIFDDQFSVERPDGSNFTLKIRSTKLEDSAMYFCATRRDQETQYFGPGTRLLVL.

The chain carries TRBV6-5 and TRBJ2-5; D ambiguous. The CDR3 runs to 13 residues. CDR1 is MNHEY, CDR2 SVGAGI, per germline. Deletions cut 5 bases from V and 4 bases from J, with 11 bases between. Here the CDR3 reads CASSDPVLETQYF. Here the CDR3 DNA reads TGTGCCAGCAGTGACCCAGTGTTAGAGACCCAGTACTTC.

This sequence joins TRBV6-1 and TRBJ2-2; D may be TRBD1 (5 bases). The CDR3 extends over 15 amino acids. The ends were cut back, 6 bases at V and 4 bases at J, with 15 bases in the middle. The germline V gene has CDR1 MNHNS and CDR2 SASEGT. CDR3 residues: CASSPSLGPTGELFF. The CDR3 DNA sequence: TGTGCCAGCAGCCCCAGCTTGGGGCCCACCGGGGAGCTGTTTTTT.

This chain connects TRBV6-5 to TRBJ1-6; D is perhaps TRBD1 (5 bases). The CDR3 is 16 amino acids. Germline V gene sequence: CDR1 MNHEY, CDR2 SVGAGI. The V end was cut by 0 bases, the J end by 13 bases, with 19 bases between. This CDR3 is CASSYSYLGRQGPLHF. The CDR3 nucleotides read TGTGCCAGCAGTTACTCGTACCTTGGGAGGCAGGGTCCCCTCCACTTT.